This record concerns one T cell receptor beta chain sequence. In its sample, this clonotype was seen a few times. This clone's antigen is unknown. No per-base quality is available; no much larger clone lies one base away. Explained via the paper, the treatment or condition label denotes: roughly 10-day PBMC culture with coronavirus spike peptide pools or control peptides (ViraFEST assay). The ViraFEST assay, used in the study, expanded antigen-specific T cells with peptide pools and then identified the expanded clonotypes through TCR sequencing. The positive SARS-CoV-2 PCR tests of the convalescent patients were dated from March to December 2020, before the Alpha, Beta and Delta variants emerged in the United States. Each well held some 2 million PBMCs cultured in IMDM containing roughly 5% human AB serum and 9 to 10 IU/ml IL-2, with around 9.2 ug/ml peptide pools added. Half of the culture medium was replaced with fresh IL-2-containing medium on days 3 and 7. After approximately eleven days of culture, CD4+ T cells were isolated by negative selection with the EasySep CD4+ T cell isolation kit. Ficoll-Paque Plus gradient centrifugation was used to isolate PBMCs from whole blood, and the isolated PBMCs were then either used fresh or cryopreserved at -140C. Triplicate wells were generally used for each culture condition.

Libraries were made using PCR. DNA from cultured CD4+ T cells was subjected to TCR sequencing with the Oncomine TCR Beta short-read assay at the Johns Hopkins FTIC core. The QIAamp micro DNA kit was used to extract genomic DNA from the cultured CD4+ T cells. Oncomine TCR Beta libraries from cultured CD4+ T cells were pooled using unique dual indexes and sequenced on an Illumina iSeq 100. Per the source publication's procedure: Non-productive sequences were removed, and CDR3s not starting with C, not ending with F or W, or shorter than 7 amino acids were discarded. Antigen-specific clonotypes were identified using the MANAFEST web application through comparison of peptide-stimulated wells with reference and other culture wells. Positive clones required FDR below 0.05, an odds ratio above 5, and productive frequency above 0.1% in at least two of three replicate wells. Cross-reactive clonotypes were defined as significantly expanded in both SARS-CoV-2 spike wells and at least one common cold coronavirus spike condition. CDR3 homology was assessed with Levenshtein distances (stringdist) and unrooted phylogenetic trees (ape) in R version 3.6.1. Starting from the raw public reads, TCRdb applied fastp trimming at Q25, assembled clones with MiXCR and retained in-frame beta chains. Every CDR3 protein is listed once, alongside the most common genes and DNA of its rows. These V and J calls derive from TCRdb rather than the authors' analysis. This sample is represented by some 9,500 distinct CDR3 sequences; under 60% of them were singletons. Around 20% of the sample is in the top ten clones.

The record originates from a study of vaccination and CD4 T cells after COVID-19 (dated by TCRdb to 2022 to 2024). For the wider study: Convalescent patients had a positive SARS-CoV-2 result on nasal swab PCR, and of these patients, about ten had mild disease and one had severe disease. The convalescent cohort comprised six males and four females, including two Hispanic individuals, seven Caucasians, two Asians and one multiracial person. Participants received two doses of either the Pfizer-BioNTech BNT162b2 vaccine (n=8) or the Moderna mRNA-1273 vaccine (n=2). Post-COVID blood samples from convalescent patients were collected a median of approximately 93 days after diagnosis, with a range of 35 to 161 days. The time from the second vaccine dose to post-vaccine blood sampling had a median of roughly 77 days and ranged from about 12 to 250 days. The cultures were stimulated with overlapping spike peptide pools from SARS-CoV-2 and from the common cold coronaviruses HCoV-NL63, HCoV-OC43 and HCoV-229E. Control cultures received a CEFX viral epitope pool as the positive control, an HIV-1 Nef peptide pool as the negative control, or no peptide. In around ten COVID-19 convalescent patients and a few infection-naive healthy vaccine recipients, the spike-specific CD4+ TCR repertoire before mRNA vaccination was compared with the repertoire after mRNA vaccination.

The CDR3 runs 13 amino acids, cysteine and phenylalanine included. Of all the DNA, just the CDR3 is kept, 39 bases in frame from base 1. According to the germline V gene, CDR1 reads SGHVS and CDR2 reads FQNEAQ. V and J are truncated by 5 bases and 0 bases respectively, leaving an intervening sequence of 7 bases. Paper-wide results and their limitations: The study included relatively few convalescent patients and did not analyze early timepoints after natural infection. In convalescent patients, a median approximately 83% of post-vaccine SARS-CoV-2-reactive clones were detected only after vaccination, and vaccine-specific priming was suggested by this finding. The median number of SARS-CoV-2-reactive clonotypes rose from around 21 after infection to roughly 38 after vaccination, but the change was not significant. In convalescent patients, nearly all vaccine-specific clones (304 of 307) were found to be mono-reactive for SARS-CoV-2 spike rather than cross-reactive with common cold coronaviruses.

Sequenced input: CD4+ T cells from blood, cultured in vitro. This receptor was identified in a human donor who had recovered from COVID-19. The chain joins TRBV7-8 to TRBJ1-1, and possibly TRBD1, on 5 matching bases. DNA sequence: TGTGCCAGCAGCAAGGGGATGAACACTGAAGCTTTCTTT. This encodes CASSKGMNTEAFF.